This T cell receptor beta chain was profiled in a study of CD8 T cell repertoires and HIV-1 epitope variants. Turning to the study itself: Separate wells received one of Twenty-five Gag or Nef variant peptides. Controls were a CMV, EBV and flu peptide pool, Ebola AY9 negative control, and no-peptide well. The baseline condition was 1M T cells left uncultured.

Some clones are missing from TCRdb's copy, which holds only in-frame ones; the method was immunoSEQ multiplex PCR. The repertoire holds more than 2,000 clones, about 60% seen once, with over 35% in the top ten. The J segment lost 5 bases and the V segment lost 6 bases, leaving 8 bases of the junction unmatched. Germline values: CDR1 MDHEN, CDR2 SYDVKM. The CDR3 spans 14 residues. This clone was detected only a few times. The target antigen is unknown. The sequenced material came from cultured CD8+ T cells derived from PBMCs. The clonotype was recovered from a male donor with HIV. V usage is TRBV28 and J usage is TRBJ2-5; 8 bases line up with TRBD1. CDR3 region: CASRTQGARETQYF. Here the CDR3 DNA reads TGTGCCAGCAGGACCCAGGGGGCGCGGGAGACCCAGTACTTC.